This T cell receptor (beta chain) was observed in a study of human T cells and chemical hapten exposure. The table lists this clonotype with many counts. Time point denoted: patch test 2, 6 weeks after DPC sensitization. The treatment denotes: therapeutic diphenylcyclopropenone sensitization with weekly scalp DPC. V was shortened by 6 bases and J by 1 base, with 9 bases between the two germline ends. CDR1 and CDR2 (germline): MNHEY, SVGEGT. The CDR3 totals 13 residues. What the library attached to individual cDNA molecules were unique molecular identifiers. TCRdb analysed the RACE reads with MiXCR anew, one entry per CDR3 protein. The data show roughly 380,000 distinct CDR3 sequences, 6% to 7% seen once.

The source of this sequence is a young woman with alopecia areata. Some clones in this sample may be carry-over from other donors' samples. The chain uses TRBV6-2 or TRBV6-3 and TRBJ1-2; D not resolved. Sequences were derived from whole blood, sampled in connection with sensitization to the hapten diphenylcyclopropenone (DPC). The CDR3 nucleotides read TGTGCCAGCAGGGGAGGTTTTAACTATGGCTACACCTTC. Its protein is CASRGGFNYGYTF.